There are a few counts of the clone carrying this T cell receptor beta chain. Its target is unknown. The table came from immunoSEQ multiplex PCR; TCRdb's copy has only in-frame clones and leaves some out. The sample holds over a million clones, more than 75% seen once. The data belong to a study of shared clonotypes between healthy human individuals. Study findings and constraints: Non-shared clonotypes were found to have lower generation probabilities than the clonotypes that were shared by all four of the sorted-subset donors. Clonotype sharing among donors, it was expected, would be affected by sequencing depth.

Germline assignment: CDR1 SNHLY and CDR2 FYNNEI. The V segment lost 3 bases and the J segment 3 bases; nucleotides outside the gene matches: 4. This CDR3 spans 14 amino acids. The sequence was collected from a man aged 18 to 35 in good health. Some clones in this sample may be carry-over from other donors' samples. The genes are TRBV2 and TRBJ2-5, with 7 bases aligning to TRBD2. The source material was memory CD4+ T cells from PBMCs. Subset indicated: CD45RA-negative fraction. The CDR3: CASSEYLAEETQYF. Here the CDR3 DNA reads TGTGCCAGCAGTGAGTACCTAGCGGAAGAGACCCAGTACTTC.